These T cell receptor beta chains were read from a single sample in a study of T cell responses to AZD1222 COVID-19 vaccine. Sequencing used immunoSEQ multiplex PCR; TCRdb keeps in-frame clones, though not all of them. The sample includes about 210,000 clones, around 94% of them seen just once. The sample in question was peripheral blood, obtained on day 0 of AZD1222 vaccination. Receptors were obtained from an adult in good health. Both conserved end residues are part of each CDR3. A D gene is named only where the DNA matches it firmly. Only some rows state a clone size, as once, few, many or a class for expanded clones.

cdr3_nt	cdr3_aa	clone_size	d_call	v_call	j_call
TGTGCCACCCGCAGGGGAACTTCCCCTGAAGCTTTCTTT	CATRRGTSPEAFF	NA	NA	TRBV12-3/TRBV12-4	TRBJ1-1
TGTGCCAGCACCCGGGGACAGATTCTTAGCAATCAGCCCCAGCATTTT	CASTRGQILSNQPQHF	NA	TRBD1	TRBV2	TRBJ1-5
TGTGCCAGTAGTATAGGGACTAGCGGGGGGGCCAAATATCCGCAGTATTTT	CASSIGTSGGAKYPQYF	NA	TRBD2	TRBV19	TRBJ2-3
TGTGCCAGCAGCGTAGAGGAGGGGGAAACCGGGGAGCTGTTTTTT	CASSVEEGETGELFF	NA	NA	TRBV9	TRBJ2-2
TGTGCCAGCAGCCAAACGGGCTATGGCTACACCTTC	CASSQTGYGYTF	NA	NA	TRBV7-9	TRBJ1-2
TGTGCCAGCAGCCTACAGGGTCTGGCTGAAGCTTTCTTT	CASSLQGLAEAFF	NA	NA	TRBV6-5	TRBJ1-1
TGCGCCAGCAGCTTGGAAGGACGATCTGAAGCTTTCTTT	CASSLEGRSEAFF	NA	NA	TRBV5-1	TRBJ1-1
TGTGCCAGCAAAGAGGGGCGCGACACTGAAGCTTTCTTT	CASKEGRDTEAFF	NA	NA	TRBV6-5	TRBJ1-1
TGCGCCAGCAGCGGGACTGGGGGCCAAAGGCATGGCTACACCTTC	CASSGTGGQRHGYTF	NA	NA	TRBV5-1	TRBJ1-2
TGTGCCAGCAGTTCCCTAGGGGGGGCCAATGAGCAGTTCTTC	CASSSLGGANEQFF	NA	NA	TRBV27	TRBJ2-1
TGTGCCAGCAGCTTAGCTCGGGGGTTGAACACTGAAGCTTTCTTT	CASSLARGLNTEAFF	NA	NA	TRBV7-9	TRBJ1-1
TGTGCCAGCAGCTCCGGACAGGAGTATAGCAATCAGCCCCAGCATTTT	CASSSGQEYSNQPQHF	NA	TRBD1	TRBV5-5	TRBJ1-5
TGTGCCAGCAGCGGAAGACAGGGACGTTACTACGAGCAGTACTTC	CASSGRQGRYYEQYF	NA	TRBD1	TRBV7-9	TRBJ2-7
TGTGCCAGCAGCGTAGGCAGTGGATCCTACGAGCAGTACTTC	CASSVGSGSYEQYF	NA	NA	TRBV9	TRBJ2-7
TGCGCCAGCAGCAACCCTCCACGACGCAGCAGCACAGATACGCAGTATTTT	CASSNPPRRSSTDTQYF	NA	NA	TRBV5-1	TRBJ2-3
TGCGCCAGCAGCTTGGCCCGTGGGGGTTGGTCTAATGAAAAACTGTTTTTT	CASSLARGGWSNEKLFF	NA	NA	TRBV5-1	TRBJ1-4
TGTGCCAGCAGTCGGGACCTTAACTATGGCTACACCTTC	CASSRDLNYGYTF	NA	NA	TRBV6-5	TRBJ1-2
TGTGCCACCAGTGACCCACAGGGTGGCAATCAGCCCCAGCATTTT	CATSDPQGGNQPQHF	NA	NA	TRBV24-1	TRBJ1-5
TGTGCCAGCAGTGGACTAAAATTCTCTGGGGCCAACGTCCTGACTTTC	CASSGLKFSGANVLTF	NA	NA	TRBV28	TRBJ2-6
TGTGCCAGCAGATCCCAGGGGCTCGGTGGGACCCAGTACTTC	CASRSQGLGGTQYF	NA	NA	TRBV28	TRBJ2-5
TGTGCCAGCACCGGGACAGGGGAAGGAAACACCATATATTTT	CASTGTGEGNTIYF	once	TRBD1	TRBV6-1	TRBJ1-3
TGTGCCAGCAGCCACACCGGGACAGACTCTGGAAACACCATATATTTT	CASSHTGTDSGNTIYF	NA	TRBD1	TRBV3-1/TRBV3-2	TRBJ1-3
TGTGCCATCAGTGGCGGGAACGACAGGACACCTCTACACGAGCAGTACTTC	CAISGGNDRTPLHEQYF	NA	NA	TRBV10-3	TRBJ2-7